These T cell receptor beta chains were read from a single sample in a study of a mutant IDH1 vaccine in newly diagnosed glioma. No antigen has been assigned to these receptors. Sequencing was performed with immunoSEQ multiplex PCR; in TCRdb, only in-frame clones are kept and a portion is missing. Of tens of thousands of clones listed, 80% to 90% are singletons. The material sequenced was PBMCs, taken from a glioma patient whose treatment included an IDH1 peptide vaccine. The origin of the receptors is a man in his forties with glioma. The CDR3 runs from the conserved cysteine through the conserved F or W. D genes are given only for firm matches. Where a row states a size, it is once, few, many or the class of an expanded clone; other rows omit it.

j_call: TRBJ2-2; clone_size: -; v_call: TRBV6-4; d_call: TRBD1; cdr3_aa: CASSAGTGGNGELFF; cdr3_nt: TGTGCCAGCAGTGCCGGGACAGGGGGCAACGGGGAGCTGTTTTTT
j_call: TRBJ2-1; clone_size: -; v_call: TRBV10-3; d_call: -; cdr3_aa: CAISERNNEQFF; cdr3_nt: TGTGCCATCAGTGAAAGGAACAATGAGCAGTTCTTC
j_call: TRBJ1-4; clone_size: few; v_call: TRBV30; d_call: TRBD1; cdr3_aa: CAWSPRDRGKEKLFF; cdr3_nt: TGTGCCTGGAGTCCCCGGGACAGGGGAAAGGAAAAACTGTTTTTT
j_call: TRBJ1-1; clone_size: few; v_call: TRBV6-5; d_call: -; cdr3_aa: CASKGGEYTEAFF; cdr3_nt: TGTGCCTCCAAAGGGGGGGAGTACACTGAAGCTTTCTTT
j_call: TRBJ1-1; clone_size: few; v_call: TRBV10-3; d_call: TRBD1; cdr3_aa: CAISSPGTGGTEAFF; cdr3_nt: TGTGCCATCAGTTCACCCGGGACAGGGGGCACTGAAGCTTTCTTT
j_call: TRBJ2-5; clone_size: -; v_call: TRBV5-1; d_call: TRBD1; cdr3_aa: CASSLAGQFQETQYF; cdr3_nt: TGCGCCAGCAGCTTGGCGGGACAGTTCCAAGAGACCCAGTACTTC
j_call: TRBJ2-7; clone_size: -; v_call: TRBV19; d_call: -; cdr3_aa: CASSIVQGSSYEQYF; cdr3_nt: TGTGCCAGTAGTATAGTGCAGGGGAGCTCCTACGAGCAGTACTTC
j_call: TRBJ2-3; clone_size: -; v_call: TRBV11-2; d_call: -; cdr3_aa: CASSLDPSDTQYF; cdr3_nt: TGTGCCAGCAGCTTAGATCCTTCCGATACGCAGTATTTT
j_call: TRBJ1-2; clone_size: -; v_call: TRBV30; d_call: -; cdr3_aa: CAWSVRGNYGYTF; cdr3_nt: TGTGCCTGGAGTGTACGGGGGAACTATGGCTACACCTTC
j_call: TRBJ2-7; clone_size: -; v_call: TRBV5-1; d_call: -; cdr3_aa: CASSLARSYEQYF; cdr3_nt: TGCGCCAGCAGCTTGGCACGGTCATACGAGCAGTACTTC
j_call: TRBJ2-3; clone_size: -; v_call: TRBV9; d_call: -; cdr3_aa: CASSIQPGTDTQYF; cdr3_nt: TGTGCCAGCAGCATCCAGCCCGGAACAGATACGCAGTATTTT
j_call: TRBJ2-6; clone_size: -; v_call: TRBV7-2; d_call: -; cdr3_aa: CASSLAGGGANVLTF; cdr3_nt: TGTGCCAGCAGCTTAGCGGGAGGTGGGGCCAACGTCCTGACTTTC
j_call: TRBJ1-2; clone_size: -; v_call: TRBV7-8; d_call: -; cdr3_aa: CASSPRRNSGYGYTF; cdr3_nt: TGTGCCAGCAGTCCCCGGCGGAACTCCGGGTATGGCTACACCTTC
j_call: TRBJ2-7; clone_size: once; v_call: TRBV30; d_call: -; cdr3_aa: CALSSYEQYF; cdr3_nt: TGTGCCCTCAGTTCCTACGAGCAGTACTTC
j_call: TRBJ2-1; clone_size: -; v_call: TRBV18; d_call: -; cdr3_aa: CASSRSLGNEQFF; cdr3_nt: TGTGCCAGCTCGCGCTCATTGGGCAATGAGCAGTTCTTC
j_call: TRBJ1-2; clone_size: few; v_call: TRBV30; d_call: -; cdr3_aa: CAWRGVGHYGYTF; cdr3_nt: TGTGCCTGGAGAGGGGTGGGCCACTATGGCTACACCTTC
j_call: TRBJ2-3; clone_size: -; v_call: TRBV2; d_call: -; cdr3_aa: CASRQGAGTDTQYF; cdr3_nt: TGTGCCAGCAGACAGGGCGCTGGCACAGATACGCAGTATTTT
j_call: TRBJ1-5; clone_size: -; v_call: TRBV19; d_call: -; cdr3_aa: CASSIRQARGNQPQHF; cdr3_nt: TGTGCCAGTAGTATTCGACAGGCCCGGGGCAATCAGCCCCAGCATTTT
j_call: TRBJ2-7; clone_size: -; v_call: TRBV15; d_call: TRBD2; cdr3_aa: CATSRDEAGGFYEQYF; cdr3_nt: TGTGCCACCAGCAGAGACGAAGCGGGAGGCTTTTACGAGCAGTACTTC
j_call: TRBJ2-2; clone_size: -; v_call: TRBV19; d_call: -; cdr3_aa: CATSGLLAGELFF; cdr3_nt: TGTGCCACCTCGGGCCTCCTGGCCGGGGAGCTGTTTTTT
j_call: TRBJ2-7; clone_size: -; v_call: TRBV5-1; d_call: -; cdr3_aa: CASSLNRPYEQYF; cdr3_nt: TGCGCCAGCAGCTTGAACAGGCCCTACGAGCAGTACTTC
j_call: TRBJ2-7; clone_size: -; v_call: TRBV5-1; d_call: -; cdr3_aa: CASSLPRGPSSYEQYF; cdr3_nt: TGCGCCAGCAGCTTGCCAAGGGGTCCCAGCTCCTACGAGCAGTACTTC
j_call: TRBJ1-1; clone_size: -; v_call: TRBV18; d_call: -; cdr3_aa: CASSPLAELNTEAFF; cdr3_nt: TGTGCCAGCTCACCATTAGCGGAGTTGAACACTGAAGCTTTCTTT